The clone carrying this T cell receptor (beta chain) was seen only a few times. This CDR3 has 14 amino acids. Losses at the gene ends were 0 bases for V and 9 bases for J; bases not matched to a gene: 2. Per germline, CDR1 LGHDT and CDR2 YNNKEL (reference sequence). Assay used: immunoSEQ multiplex PCR; TCRdb lists only in-frame clones, some missing. The sample has roughly 67,000 clones; roughly 72% are singletons. The data originate from a study of blood T cell repertoires in COVID-19. This sequence originates from a woman aged 45-59 years with active or convalescent COVID-19. Material: peripheral blood. This sequence joins TRBV3-1 (or the pseudogene TRBV3-2) and TRBJ2-1; the match to TRBD2 covers 10 bases. As DNA, the CDR3 is TGTGCCAGCAGCCAAGAAGCGGGAGGGAGTGAGCAGTTCTTC. Translated, it gives CASSQEAGGSEQFF.